This T cell receptor (beta chain) was captured in a study of blood T cell repertoires in COVID-19. Study-level information: Specimens from acute and convalescent COVID-19 originated in the United States, Italy and Spain.

This CDR3 has 15 amino acids. This table comes from immunoSEQ multiplex PCR, and its TCRdb copy is limited to in-frame clones, with some not included. This sample has some 100,000 clones; 86% occur once, and the top ten carry 20% to 30%. The sequenced sample was peripheral blood. The chain combines TRBV12-2 with TRBJ1-2; the D call in the table, TRBD1, was not verified against the DNA. TRBV12-2 is deemed a pseudogene. The TCR was taken from a human donor in a cohort sampled during active COVID-19. The CDR3 DNA follows: TGTGCAAGTCGCTTAGCGGGGACACAAGGTAAGGGCTACACCTTC. This translates into CASRLAGTQGKGYTF.